This TCR beta chain was found in a study of blood T cell repertoires in COVID-19. Study context: There were acute and convalescent COVID-19 samples, and they came from the United States, Italy and Spain.

There are 15 residues in the CDR3. V lost 2 bases and J lost 3, with 13 bases in between. Germline CDR1 KGHSH, CDR2 LQKENI. In the original workflow: Estimation of nucleated cell counts relied on the amplification of reference gene primers. Assay: immunoSEQ multiplex PCR; the TCRdb copy retains only in-frame clones and omits some. The DNA gave D and trimming, while V, J and clone size come from that table. Of under 300,000 clones listed, approximately 86% are singletons. The V call is TRBV18, the J call TRBJ1-1; no clear D. The clonotype originates from a woman in her 70s with COVID-19, enrolled during active disease. Sequences were obtained from peripheral blood. The CDR3 region has the DNA TGTGCCAGCTCACCAGTCGAGACATCGGACACTGAAGCTTTCTTT. Amino acids: CASSPVETSDTEAFF.